This is a list of T cell receptor beta chains from one sample in a study of persistence of HIV-infected CD4 T cells. No antigen has been assigned to these receptors. Sequencing used immunoSEQ multiplex PCR; TCRdb keeps in-frame clones, though not all of them. The sample has some 40,000 clones; about 85% are singletons. The source was cultured CD4+ T cells from PBMCs, collected from a patient who received antiretroviral therapy. These receptors all stem from an adult with HIV. The donor label of this sample is uncertain. Each CDR3 is given with its conserved first and last residue. D genes are given only for firm matches. Clone size appears in some rows only: once, few, many, or a class for an expanded clone.

>.|.|TRBJ1-1|13|TRBV19
TGTGCCAGTACTCCTCCCGGGGGGGATGAAGCTTTCTTT
CASTPPGGDEAFF
>TRBD1|.|TRBJ1-4|15|TRBV18
TGTGCCAGCTCGTCCCACAGGGGCGAAGGTGAAAAACTGTTTTTT
CASSSHRGEGEKLFF
>.|.|TRBJ2-5|17|TRBV4-2
TGTGCCAGCAGCCCCAGCCTGGACGTGGGGAATCAAGAGACCCAGTACTTC
CASSPSLDVGNQETQYF
>TRBD2|.|TRBJ2-3|15|TRBV9
TGTGCCAGCAGCGTTAGCGGGGGTGGAACAGATACGCAGTATTTT
CASSVSGGGTDTQYF
>.|.|TRBJ2-3|16|TRBV7-9
TGTGCCAGCACCTTTAAGTCAGGGTGGGAGCCAGATACGCAGTATTTT
CASTFKSGWEPDTQYF
>.|once|TRBJ2-3|15|TRBV28
TGTGCCAGCAGTTCCCGGGACACTGACACAGATACGCAGTATTTT
CASSSRDTDTDTQYF
>.|.|TRBJ1-2|12|TRBV27
TGTGCCAGCCGCGGAGGTAACTATGGCTACACCTTC
CASRGGNYGYTF
>.|once|TRBJ2-7|13|TRBV2
TGTGCCAGCAGTGGTACAGCCGGCTGGCGGAAGTACTTC
CASSGTAGWRKYF
>.|.|TRBJ2-7|14|TRBV21-1
TGTGCCAGCAGCAAAGAAAGGGTTAAGGAGGAGCAGTACTTC
CASSKERVKEEQYF
>.|.|TRBJ1-6|15|TRBV10-2
TGCGCCAGCAGATCAGGGGTAGTTTATCACTCACCCCTCCACTTT
CASRSGVVYHSPLHF
>TRBD1|.|TRBJ1-5|16|TRBV5-8
TGTGCCAGCAGCTTGAACAGGGGAGGTCCAAATCAGCCCCAGCATTTT
CASSLNRGGPNQPQHF
>.|.|TRBJ1-5|14|TRBV19
TGTGCCAGTAGTATCGTCACAGGGAGTCAGCCCCAGCATTTT
CASSIVTGSQPQHF
>.|.|TRBJ2-7|17|TRBV11-3
TGTGCCAGCAGCTTAACTCTAACGTCTCTTCCAGTCTACGAGCAGTACTTC
CASSLTLTSLPVYEQYF
>.|once|TRBJ1-5|15|TRBV6-5
TGTGCCAGCAGGCCTGGGGGCGCGAGCAATCAGCCCCAGCATTTT
CASRPGGASNQPQHF
>.|.|TRBJ1-5|15|TRBV7-9
TGTGCCAGCAGCTTAGGTGGGGGGCCCAATCAGCCCCAGCATTTT
CASSLGGGPNQPQHF
>TRBD1|.|TRBJ1-6|13|TRBV27
TGTGCCAGCAGACGAGGACAGGGAACACCCCTCCACTTT
CASRRGQGTPLHF
>.|.|TRBJ1-5|14|TRBV9
TGTGCCAGCAGCGTAGGAGAGTTGTTACAGCCCCAGCATTTT
CASSVGELLQPQHF
>.|.|TRBJ2-6|17|TRBV18
TGTGCCAGCTCACCACCGATTGGGGCAGGTGGGGCCAACGTCCTGACTTTC
CASSPPIGAGGANVLTF
>TRBD1|once|TRBJ2-3|15|TRBV19
TGTGCCAGTAGCCTTGGACAGGGGGCGCGAGATACGCAATATTTT
CASSLGQGARDTQYF
>TRBD2|.|TRBJ2-2|16|TRBV7-6
TGTGCCAGCAGTCTTGGACTAGCCGGGGGGGCCGGGGAGCTGTTTTTT
CASSLGLAGGAGELFF
>.|.|TRBJ1-3|14|TRBV4-1
TGCGCCAGCAGCCAAGGGGGGGCTGGAAACACCATATATTTT
CASSQGGAGNTIYF
>.|.|TRBJ1-1|15|TRBV6-1
TGTGCCAGCAGTGAAGCAAGGACACGGCCAACTGAAGCTTTCTTT
CASSEARTRPTEAFF
>.|.|TRBJ1-1|13|TRBV6-5
TGTGCCACCAAGGCGAGGGACGCCACTGAAGCTTTCTTT
CATKARDATEAFF
>TRBD2|.|TRBJ2-7|19|TRBV29-1
TGCAGCGTGACGAAGGGGACTAGCGGGGGAGCATACCTACCAAGGGAGCAGTACTTC
CSVTKGTSGGAYLPREQYF
>.|.|TRBJ2-2|16|TRBV7-2
TGTGCCAGCAGCTTAAGCAGCCGGGGGCCCCATGGGGAGCTGTTTTTT
CASSLSSRGPHGELFF
>.|.|TRBJ2-6|14|TRBV19
TGTGCCAGTAATTGGGGGCGTGGGGCCAACGTCCTGACTTTC
CASNWGRGANVLTF
>.|.|TRBJ1-1|13|TRBV7-3
TGTGCCAGCAGCTTTAACATGCCGACTGAAGCTTTCTTT
CASSFNMPTEAFF
>.|once|TRBJ1-2|14|TRBV5-4
TGTGCCAGCAGCTTGTCCCGGACAGAATTGGGCTACACCTTC
CASSLSRTELGYTF
>.|.|TRBJ1-1|13|TRBV2
TGTGCCAGCAGTGGTCGGGGAAACACTGAAGCTTTCTTT
CASSGRGNTEAFF
>.|.|TRBJ2-4|16|TRBV9
TGTGCCAGCAGCGTGGGGACGGAACTAGCCAAAAACATTCAGTACTTC
CASSVGTELAKNIQYF
>.|.|TRBJ1-5|17|TRBV23-1
TGCGCCAGCAGGACCTCGGTAAACAGTGGCGGCAATCAGCCCCAGCATTTT
CASRTSVNSGGNQPQHF
>.|few|TRBJ1-2|15|TRBV28
TGTGCCAGCAGTCCATGGGACGACGGAGGCTATGGCTACACCTTC
CASSPWDDGGYGYTF
>.|.|TRBJ1-4|14|TRBV7-9
TGTGCCAGCAGCTTAGGGCGGACTAATGAAAAACTGTTTTTT
CASSLGRTNEKLFF
>.|.|TRBJ2-3|16|TRBV10-3
TGTGCCATCAGTGATCCAGGGGTTAGGGGCACAGATACGCAGTATTTT
CAISDPGVRGTDTQYF
>.|.|TRBJ2-7|12|TRBV28
TGTGCCAGCAGTTTACGTACCTACGAGCAGTACTTC
CASSLRTYEQYF
>.|.|TRBJ2-5|15|TRBV3-1/TRBV3-2
TGTGCCAGCAGCCAAATAACGGGGGACCAAGAGACCCAGTACTTC
CASSQITGDQETQYF
>.|.|TRBJ2-5|14|TRBV10-3
TGTGCCATCAGTGTAACAGGCCTCATAGAGACCCAGTACTTC
CAISVTGLIETQYF
>TRBD1|.|TRBJ2-7|13|TRBV5-4
TGTGCCAGCAGCATACAGGGGCCGGCCGAGCAGTACTTC
CASSIQGPAEQYF
>.|.|TRBJ1-2|13|TRBV18
TGTGCCAGCTCACCACCGGTGGGCTATGGCTACACCTTC
CASSPPVGYGYTF
>.|.|TRBJ1-1|17|TRBV7-9
TGTGCCAGCTCCCCTCAGGGGTACGGGCCGAGGAACACTGAAGCTTTCTTT
CASSPQGYGPRNTEAFF
>.|.|TRBJ2-3|15|TRBV7-8
TGTGCCAGCAGCTTAGTTCTGACAGTTGGGGATACGCAGTATTTT
CASSLVLTVGDTQYF
>.|.|TRBJ2-7|14|TRBV30
TGTGCCTGGAGAGTGGACGCTAATTCCTACGAGCAGTACTTC
CAWRVDANSYEQYF
>.|.|TRBJ2-2|15|TRBV2
TGTGCCAGCAGTGAACTGGGGCTAGACACCGGGGAGCTGTTTTTT
CASSELGLDTGELFF
>TRBD1|.|TRBJ1-2|17|TRBV28
TGTGCCAGCAGCGAAACCGGGACAGGGGGCGATGTGGAAGGCTACACCTTC
CASSETGTGGDVEGYTF
>TRBD2|few|TRBJ2-3|21|TRBV9
TGTGCCAGCAGCCCGTTCTTTTCGGCGCTAGCGGGGGGCCGACTCACAGATACGCAGTATTTT
CASSPFFSALAGGRLTDTQYF
>.|.|TRBJ2-2|15|TRBV7-2
TGTGCCAGCAGGCAGTCGGCGGGTGGCACCGGGGAGCTGTTTTTT
CASRQSAGGTGELFF
>.|few|TRBJ1-1|15|TRBV6-5
TGTGCCAGCAGGACTATTGGGGTTGGGTTTAGTGAAGCTTTCTTT
CASRTIGVGFSEAFF
>TRBD2|once|TRBJ2-5|15|TRBV4-2
TGTGCCAGCAGCCAAGATGCGCTAGCGGCGGAGACCCAGTACTTC
CASSQDALAAETQYF
>.|once|TRBJ2-7|14|TRBV28
TGTGCCAGCAGTTTAGGAGGGGGGCAGTACGAGCAGTACTTC
CASSLGGGQYEQYF
>TRBD1|once|TRBJ2-7|15|TRBV7-9
TGTGCCAGCAGCTTAAGGGGGACAGGTAGCCTCGAGCAGTACTTC
CASSLRGTGSLEQYF
>.|.|TRBJ2-3|15|TRBV18
TGTGCCAGCTCACCGTTGGCAGCCAGCACAGATACGCAGTATTTT
CASSPLAASTDTQYF
>TRBD2|.|TRBJ2-3|16|TRBV9
TGTGCCAGCAGCAACAGTCGGGGGGGCCCCGCAGATACGCAGTATTTT
CASSNSRGGPADTQYF
>TRBD2|.|TRBJ2-3|17|TRBV24-1
TGTGCCACCGCAGGACTAGCGGGGGGGCCTAGCACAGATACGCAGTATTTT
CATAGLAGGPSTDTQYF
>.|.|TRBJ2-3|14|TRBV5-4
TGTGCCAGCAGCTTCTACGGGAGCACAGATACGCAGTATTTT
CASSFYGSTDTQYF
>TRBD1|.|TRBJ1-3|18|TRBV5-1
TGCGCCAGCAGGTCCACCCCGGGACAGGGGGCTTCTGGAAACACCATATATTTT
CASRSTPGQGASGNTIYF
>.|.|TRBJ2-2|17|TRBV14
TGTGCCAGCAGCCAACGTCGGGGCAGCGCGAACACCGGGGAGCTGTTTTTT
CASSQRRGSANTGELFF
>TRBD2|once|TRBJ2-3|16|TRBV7-2
TGTGCCAGCAGCTTAGATGGGCGGGGGAGCACAGATACGCAGTATTTT
CASSLDGRGSTDTQYF
>TRBD1|.|TRBJ1-6|15|TRBV15
TGTGCCACCAGCAGGGACAGGGGGACCGATTCACCCCTCCACTTT
CATSRDRGTDSPLHF